This T cell receptor (beta chain) derives from a study of blood T cell repertoires in COVID-19. CDR3 length: 13 residues. Germline V gene lookup returns CDR1 MNHEY and CDR2 SVGAGI. J was trimmed by 4 bases and V by 5 bases; bases with no gene match: 3. How the authors handled the data: How many nucleated cells were present was estimated from reference gene primer amplification. The repertoire was sequenced with immunoSEQ multiplex PCR; TCRdb's copy has only in-frame clones and lacks some. V and J calls plus clone size are reproduced from that table; the DNA served to infer D and trimming. The table records fewer than 70,000 clones, roughly four fifths of them present only once.

This TCR came from a human donor in a cohort sampled during active COVID-19. Sequenced material: peripheral blood. This chain links TRBV6-5 with TRBJ1-1, with TRBD1 identical over 8 bases. The CDR3 DNA reads TGTGCCAGCAGTCCTCAGGGGGCCACTGAAGCTTTCTTT. Amino acid sequence: CASSPQGATEAFF.